The 25 T cell receptor beta chains in this list originate from one sample, sequenced in a study of cytomegalovirus exposure and HLA in healthy donors. Both 60 Vbeta primers and 13 Jbeta primers went into the PCR. The method was immunoSEQ multiplex PCR; TCRdb's version includes in-frame clones alone and lacks a portion of them. This table has hundreds of thousands of clones, about 72% appearing once. The sequenced sample consisted of PBMCs. The receptor set was obtained from a male donor in good health and CMV-seronegative.

In nucleotides, the CDR3 is TGCGCCAGCAGCGACGGGGGGTACGAGCAGTACTTC. Its protein is CASSDGGYEQYF. The chain uses TRBV10-1 and TRBJ2-7; TRBD2 aligns across 7 bases. From germline, CDR1 is WNHNN and CDR2 SYGVQD (reference sequence). This CDR3 contains 12 residues. V lost 6 bases to trimming and J lost 4 bases; unmatched junction nucleotides: 3.

V gene TRBV29-1 combines with J gene TRBJ1-2, with TRBD1 as a possible D gene (5 bases). Germline lookup yields CDR1 SQVTM and CDR2 ANQGSEA. Deletions cut 3 bases from V and 8 bases from J, with 13 bases between. The CDR3 has 12 amino acids. CDR3 bases: TGCAGCGTTGAGGACAACCGGACGGGCTACACCTTC. Its translation is CSVEDNRTGYTF.

This clone showed up just once. The V call is TRBV28, the J call TRBJ1-3; possible D gene TRBD1, 5 bases. This CDR3 spans 14 amino acids. Trimming took off 5 bases at V and 7 bases at J, with 15 bases between the two ends. The germline CDR1 and CDR2 sequences are MDHEN and SYDVKM. The CDR3 loop is CASSASGLGNTIYF. Here the CDR3 DNA reads TGTGCCAGCAGTGCTTCAGGGCTCGGGAACACCATATATTTT. The complete variable domain, with remaining parts taken from reference TRBV28 and TRBJ1-3, reads DVKVTQSSRYLVKRTGEKVFLECVQDMDHENMFWYRQDPGLGLRLIYFSYDVKMKEKGDIPEGYSVSREKKERFSLILESASTNQTSMYLCASSASGLGNTIYFGEGSWLTVV.

As regards this clone: One junction end does not reproduce the germline sequence, and a read error may be involved. The chain recombines TRBV9 with TRBJ2-2; TRBD2 is a possible D gene (6 bases). This CDR3 is 15 amino acids long. CDR1 is SGDLS, CDR2 YYNGEE, per germline. CDR3 sequence: CASSVRGSGTGELLF. The CDR3 DNA is TGTGCCAGCAGCGTGCGGGGTTCAGGCACCGGGGAGCTGCTTTTT. Full variable domain (outside the CDR3, taken from reference TRBV9 and TRBJ2-2): DSGVTQTPKHLITATGQRVTLRCSPRSGDLSVYWYQQSLDQGLQFLIQYYNGEERAKGNILERFSAQQFPDLHSELNLSSLELGDSALYFCASSVRGSGTGELLFGEGSRLTVL.

V is TRBV7-3 and J is TRBJ1-1, with D perhaps TRBD1 (5 bases). V was pared by 2 bases and J by 2 bases, with 12 bases between. CDR1 SGHTA and CDR2 FQGTGA come from the germline V gene. The CDR3 has 15 amino acids. CDR3 sequence (DNA): TGTGCCAGCAGCTTATACGGGGGTCTTAACACTGAAGCTTTCTTT. This gives the protein CASSLYGGLNTEAFF.

To note about this clone: Other DNA variants within this sample encode the same CDR3. The chain uses TRBV5-1 and TRBJ2-5, with TRBD1 matching 11 bases. J lost 5 bases, V lost 7 bases, and 1 base had no gene match. Germline V gene data show CDR1 as SGHRS and CDR2 as YFSETQ. This CDR3 is built from 12 residues. CDR3 sequence: CASGTGGETQYF. The CDR3 DNA reads TGCGCCAGCGGGACAGGGGGGGAGACCCAGTACTTC.

This chain joins TRBV7-9 and TRBJ1-2; a weak D match, TRBD1 (5 bases). The germline V gene has CDR1 SEHNR and CDR2 FQNEAQ (reference sequence). The CDR3 runs to 14 residues. Trimming stripped 1 base from V and 4 bases from J, with 10 bases between. Here the CDR3 DNA reads TGTGCCAGCAGCTTAGAGGGGTTGGGCTATGGCTACACCTTC. Protein: CASSLEGLGYGYTF. Looking up the rest from reference TRBV7-9 and TRBJ1-2 gives the full variable domain: DTGVSQNPRHKITKRGQNVTFRCDPISEHNRLYWYRQTLGQGPEFLTYFQNEAQLEKSRLLSDRFSAERPKGSFSTLEIQRTEQGDSAMYLCASSLEGLGYGYTFGSGTRLTVV.

The gene calls are TRBV5-4 and TRBJ2-7; TRBD1 matches at 12 bases. There are 15 residues in the CDR3. Germline CDR1 reads SGHNT; CDR2 reads YYREEE (reference sequence). V gave up 4 bases and J gave up 7 bases; unmatched junction bases: 9. CDR3 loop: CASSVGDRGQREQYF. CDR3 DNA: TGTGCCAGCAGCGTGGGGGACAGGGGGCAGCGGGAGCAGTACTTC.

The gene calls are TRBV7-9 and TRBJ2-4; TRBD1 matches at 8 bases. The ends lost 5 bases at V and 0 bases at J; junction bases unmatched: 6. Germline lookup yields CDR1 SEHNR and CDR2 FQNEAQ (reference sequence). There are 16 residues in the CDR3. The CDR3, as DNA: TGTGCCAGCAGCGGGGACAGGACCCTAGCCAAAAACATTCAGTACTTC. This encodes CASSGDRTLAKNIQYF.

Only a few counts were recorded for this clone. V is TRBV28 and J is TRBJ1-1; no reliable D call. Germline-derived CDR1 and CDR2 are MDHEN and SYDVKM. The germline V and J ends were trimmed by 6 bases and 0 bases, with 11 bases remaining between them. There are 14 residues in the CDR3. CDR3 bases: TGTGCCAGCAGAAATGGACTTATGAACACTGAAGCTTTCTTT. The encoded protein is CASRNGLMNTEAFF. Variable domain in full (rest from reference TRBV28 and TRBJ1-1): DVKVTQSSRYLVKRTGEKVFLECVQDMDHENMFWYRQDPGLGLRLIYFSYDVKMKEKGDIPEGYSVSREKKERFSLILESASTNQTSMYLCASRNGLMNTEAFFGQGTRLTVV.

The rearrangement joins TRBV6-5 to TRBJ1-1, with 8 bases lining up with TRBD1. The CDR3 is made up of 14 amino acids. With V trimmed by 4 bases and J by 4 bases, 5 bases remained unmatched. Germline CDR1 and CDR2: MNHEY and SVGAGI. CDR3 coding DNA: TGTGCCAGCAGTTCCAGGGGGCCAAGCACTGAAGCTTTCTTT. Amino acid sequence: CASSSRGPSTEAFF.

The chain recombines TRBV19 with TRBJ2-5; weak D call: TRBD1 (6 bases). CDR1 is LNHDA, CDR2 SQIVND, per germline (reference sequence). The CDR3 is 15 residues long. The V and J ends lost 5 bases and 6 bases respectively, with 19 bases between them. The CDR3 here is CASSAIQGPLKTQYF. CDR3 coding DNA: TGTGCCAGTAGTGCAATACAGGGACCCCTAAAGACCCAGTACTTC.

CDR3 amino acids: CASSLVLRAGEKQYF. The CDR3 nucleotides read TGTGCCAGCAGCTTAGTACTTCGCGCGGGAGAGAAGCAGTACTTC. The chain has TRBV7-8 and TRBJ2-7; 7 bases agree with TRBD2. The CDR3 has 15 residues. V dropped 1 base and J dropped 8; count of bases not matched to a gene: 11. The V gene's germline CDR1 is SGHVS and CDR2 FQNEAQ.

This clone has more than one count but fewer than ten. The chain uses TRBV5-4 and TRBJ1-1, with a tentative D call TRBD1 (5 bases). Trimming cost V 2 bases and J 0 bases, with 11 bases left between them. CDR3 length equals 15 residues. CDR1 and CDR2 from the germline V gene are SGHNT and YYREEE (reference sequence). The chain's CDR3 is CASSFWGEVNTEAFF. For the CDR3, the DNA is TGTGCCAGCAGCTTTTGGGGGGAAGTGAACACTGAAGCTTTCTTT.

Concerning this clone: Within the sample, other DNA sequences also encode this same CDR3. This chain uses TRBV2 with TRBJ2-7, with D tentatively TRBD1 (5 bases). This CDR3 region has 13 residues. V gave up 5 bases and J gave up 2 bases, with 10 bases separating them. Germline-derived CDR1 and CDR2 are SNHLY and FYNNEI. CDR3 sequence (DNA): TGTGCCAGCAGTCGTGACAGAGCCTACGAGCAGTACTTC. Protein: CASSRDRAYEQYF.

The chain employs TRBV30 and TRBJ2-6, with 7 bases lining up with TRBD1. This CDR3 is 13 amino acids long. Germline CDR1 and CDR2: GTSNPN and SVGIG (reference sequence). The junction had 4 bases not matched to a gene; V was cut back by 8 bases and J by 3 bases. The CDR3 DNA follows: TGTGCCACCAGACAGGGTGGGGCCAACGTCCTGACTTTC. Its protein product is CATRQGGANVLTF.

This clone was counted only a few times. The J gene is TRBJ1-5, the V gene TRBV27, with no clear D. The germline V gene has CDR1 MNHEY and CDR2 SMNVEV (reference sequence). The CDR3 totals 15 residues. V lost 0 bases and J 6 bases, leaving 12 bases between the germline ends. In nucleotides, the CDR3 is TGTGCCAGCAGTTTATCTAAGATGGGCCTTCAGCCCCAGCATTTT. Its translation: CASSLSKMGLQPQHF.

V gene TRBV30 combines with J gene TRBJ1-4; D might be TRBD1 (6 bases). Germline CDR1 reads GTSNPN; CDR2 reads SVGIG (reference sequence). The CDR3 contains 12 residues. Trimming pared 3 bases from V and 5 bases from J, leaving 7 bases between. The CDR3 DNA sequence: TGTGCCTGGAGGGACAGAAATGAAAAACTGTTTTTT. As protein: CAWRDRNEKLFF.

The CDR3 reads CASGNRGDRSGTF. The DNA of the CDR3 is TGTGCCAGCGGGAACAGGGGGGACCGATCGGGAACCTTC. The J gene is TRBJ1-2, the V gene TRBV27; the match to TRBD1 covers 8 bases. CDR3 size: 13 residues. The J segment lost 14 bases and the V segment lost 8 bases, leaving 16 bases of the junction unmatched. Germline lookup yields CDR1 MNHEY and CDR2 SMNVEV (reference sequence).

The chain uses TRBV5-1 and TRBJ2-7, with TRBD2 matching over 7 bases. The CDR3 is 14 amino acids. V lost 5 bases to trimming and J lost 4 bases; unmatched junction nucleotides: 9. CDR1 is SGHRS and CDR2 is YFSETQ in the germline V gene. The CDR3 here is CASSERTRRYEQYF. CDR3 bases: TGCGCCAGCAGTGAAAGGACTAGAAGGTACGAGCAGTACTTC.

The chain is built from TRBV28 and TRBJ1-4; 7 bases line up with TRBD1. With V trimmed by 6 bases and J by 8 bases, 9 bases remained unmatched. This CDR3 is built from 14 residues. Germline lookup yields CDR1 MDHEN and CDR2 SYDVKM. CDR3 in amino acids: CASSAGQVGEKLFF. Here the CDR3 DNA reads TGTGCCAGCAGCGCCGGACAGGTGGGGGAAAAACTGTTTTTT.

V usage is TRBV5-1 and J usage is TRBJ2-1, with 8 bases identical to TRBD1. The CDR3 totals 16 residues. V lost 4 bases to trimming and J lost 9 bases; unmatched junction nucleotides: 15. The germline V gene has CDR1 SGHRS and CDR2 YFSETQ. CDR3 DNA: TGCGCCAGCAGCCCCCGGACAGGGTCGGTGAGTGTTGAGCAGTTCTTC. Amino acid sequence: CASSPRTGSVSVEQFF.

The rearrangement links TRBV11-3 to TRBJ1-1; tentative D call: TRBD1 (6 bases). Germline loops: CDR1 SGHNT, CDR2 YENEEA. The CDR3 extends over 13 amino acids. Trimming took 4 bases from V and 7 from J, leaving 13 bases between them. CDR3 amino acids: CASSSSGQLEAFF. The CDR3, as DNA: TGTGCCAGCAGCTCCTCCGGACAGCTTGAAGCTTTCTTT.

Here the CDR3 reads CASSSRTSGVGEQYF. CDR3 nucleotides: TGTGCCAGCAGTTCTCGGACTAGCGGGGTTGGGGAGCAGTACTTC. V usage is TRBV28 and J usage is TRBJ2-7, with 12 bases lining up with TRBD2. V was pared by 4 bases and J by 7 bases, with 8 bases of the junction left unmatched. The germline V gene has CDR1 MDHEN and CDR2 SYDVKM. CDR3 length: 15 residues.

The chain joins TRBV28 to TRBJ1-6, with D possibly matching TRBD1 (6 bases). Germline V lookup: CDR1 MDHEN, CDR2 SYDVKM. Trimming took 8 bases from V and 7 from J, leaving 12 bases between them. The CDR3 has 13 amino acids. Written as DNA, the CDR3 is TGTGCCAGCCGGGGACATTCAAATTCACCCCTCCACTTT. Its translation: CASRGHSNSPLHF.